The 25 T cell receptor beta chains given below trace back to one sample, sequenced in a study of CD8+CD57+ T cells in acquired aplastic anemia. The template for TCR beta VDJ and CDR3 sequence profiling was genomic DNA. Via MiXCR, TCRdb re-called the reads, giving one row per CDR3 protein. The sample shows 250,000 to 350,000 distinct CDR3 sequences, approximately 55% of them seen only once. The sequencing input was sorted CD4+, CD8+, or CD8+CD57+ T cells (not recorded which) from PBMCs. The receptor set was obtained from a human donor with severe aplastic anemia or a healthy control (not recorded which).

The DNA for the CDR3 is TGCGCCAGCAGCTTGCGGATACCGGGGGCCAACGTCCTGACTTTC. Encoded protein: CASSLRIPGANVLTF. The chain joins TRBV5-1 to TRBJ2-6; no clear D gene. V shed 1 base and J shed 4 bases, with 9 bases lying between them. Germline loops: CDR1 SGHRS, CDR2 YFSETQ. This CDR3 spans 15 amino acids.

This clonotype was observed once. The CDR3, as DNA: TGTGCCAGCAGCCTACCGGGGGAGCCCCAGCATTTT. Encoded protein: CASSLPGEPQHF. This chain links TRBV7-9 with TRBJ1-5, with D perhaps TRBD1 (5 bases). V shed 5 bases and J shed 8 bases, with 10 bases lying between them. CDR1 is SEHNR, CDR2 FQNEAQ, per germline (reference sequence). This CDR3 contains 12 residues.

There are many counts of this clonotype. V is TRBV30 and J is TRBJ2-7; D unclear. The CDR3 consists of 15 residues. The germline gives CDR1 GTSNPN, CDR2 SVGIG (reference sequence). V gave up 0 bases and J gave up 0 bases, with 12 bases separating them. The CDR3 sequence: CAWSVPSLSSYEQYF. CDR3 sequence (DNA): TGTGCCTGGAGTGTACCCTCCCTGAGCTCCTACGAGCAGTACTTC. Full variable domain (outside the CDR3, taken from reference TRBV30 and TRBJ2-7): SQTIHQWPATLVQPVGSPLSLECTVEGTSNPNLYWYRQAAGRGLQLLFYSVGIGQISSEVPQNLSASRPQDRQFILSSKKLLLSDSGFYLCAWSVPSLSSYEQYFGPGTRLTVT.

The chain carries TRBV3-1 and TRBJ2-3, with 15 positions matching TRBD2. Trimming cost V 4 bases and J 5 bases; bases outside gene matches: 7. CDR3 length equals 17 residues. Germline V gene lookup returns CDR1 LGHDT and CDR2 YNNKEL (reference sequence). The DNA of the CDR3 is TGTGCCAGCAGCCTTCGGACTAGCGGGGGGGCGGGAGATACGCAGTATTTT. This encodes CASSLRTSGGAGDTQYF.

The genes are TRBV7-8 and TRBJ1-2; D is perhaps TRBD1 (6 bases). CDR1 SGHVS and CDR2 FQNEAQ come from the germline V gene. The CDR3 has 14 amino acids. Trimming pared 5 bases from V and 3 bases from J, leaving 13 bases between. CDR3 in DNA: TGTGCCAGCAGCCGTGGGGGCCTGGACTATGGCTACACCTTC. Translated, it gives CASSRGGLDYGYTF. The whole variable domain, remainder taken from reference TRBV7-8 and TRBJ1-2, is GAGVSQSPRYKVAKRGQDVALRCDPISGHVSLFWYQQALGQGPEFLTYFQNEAQLDKSGLPSDRFFAERPEGSVSTLKIQRTQQEDSAVYLCASSRGGLDYGYTFGSGTRLTVV.

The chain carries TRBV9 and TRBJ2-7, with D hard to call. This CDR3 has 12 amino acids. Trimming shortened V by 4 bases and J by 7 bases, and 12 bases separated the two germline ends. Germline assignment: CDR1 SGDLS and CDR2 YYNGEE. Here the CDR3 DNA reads TGTGCCAGCAGCCCCCTTGTCGGGGAGCAGTACTTC. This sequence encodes CASSPLVGEQYF.

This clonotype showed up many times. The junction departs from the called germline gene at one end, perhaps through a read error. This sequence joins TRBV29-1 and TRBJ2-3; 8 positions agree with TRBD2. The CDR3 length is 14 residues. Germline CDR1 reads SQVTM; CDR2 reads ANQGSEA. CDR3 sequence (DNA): TGCAGCGTTGCGACTAGCGCATTCACAGATACGCAGTGTTTT. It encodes CSVATSAFTDTQCF.

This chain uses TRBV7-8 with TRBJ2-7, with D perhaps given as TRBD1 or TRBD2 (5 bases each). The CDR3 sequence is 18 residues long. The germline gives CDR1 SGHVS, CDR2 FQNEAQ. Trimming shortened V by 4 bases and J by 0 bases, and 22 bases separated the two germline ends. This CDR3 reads CASSWGGGAPPCSYEQYF. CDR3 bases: TGTGCCAGCAGCTGGGGTGGGGGTGCACCTCCGTGCTCCTACGAGCAGTACTTC.

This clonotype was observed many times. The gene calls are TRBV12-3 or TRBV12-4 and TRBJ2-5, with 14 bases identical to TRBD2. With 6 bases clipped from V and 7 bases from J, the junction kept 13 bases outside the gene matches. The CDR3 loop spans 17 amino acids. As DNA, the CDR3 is TGTGCCAGCAGACCATCGACTAGCGGGGGGGCTGGAGGGACCCAGTACTTC. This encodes CASRPSTSGGAGGTQYF.

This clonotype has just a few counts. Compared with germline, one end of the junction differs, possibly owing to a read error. Here the CDR3 DNA reads TGTGCCAGCAGCGCTAGCTCGAACACCGGGGAGTTGTTTTTT. Its translation: CASSASSNTGELFF. The rearrangement uses TRBV9 and TRBJ2-2; possible D gene TRBD2, 5 bases. The CDR3 has 14 residues. Germline V gene data show CDR1 as SGDLS and CDR2 as YYNGEE.

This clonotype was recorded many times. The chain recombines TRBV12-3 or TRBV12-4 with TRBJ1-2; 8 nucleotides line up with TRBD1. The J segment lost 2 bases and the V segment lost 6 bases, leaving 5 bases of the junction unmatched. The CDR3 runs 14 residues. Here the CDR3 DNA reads TGTGCCAGCAGGACGACAGGGGCCAACTATGGCTACACCTTC. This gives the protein CASRTTGANYGYTF.

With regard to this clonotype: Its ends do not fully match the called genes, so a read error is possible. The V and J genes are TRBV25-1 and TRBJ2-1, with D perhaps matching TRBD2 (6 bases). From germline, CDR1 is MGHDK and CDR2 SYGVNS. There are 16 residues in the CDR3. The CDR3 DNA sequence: TGTGCCAGCAGTGAATTAGATAGCGGCCTGTACAATGAGCAGTCCTTC. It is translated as CASSELDSGLYNEQSF.

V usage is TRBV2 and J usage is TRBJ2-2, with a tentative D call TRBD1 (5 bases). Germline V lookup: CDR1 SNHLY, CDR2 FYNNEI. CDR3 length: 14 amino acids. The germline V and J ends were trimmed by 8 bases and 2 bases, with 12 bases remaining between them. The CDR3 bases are TGTGCCAGCGGAAGCAGGGAAAACACCGGGGAGCTGTTTTTT. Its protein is CASGSRENTGELFF.

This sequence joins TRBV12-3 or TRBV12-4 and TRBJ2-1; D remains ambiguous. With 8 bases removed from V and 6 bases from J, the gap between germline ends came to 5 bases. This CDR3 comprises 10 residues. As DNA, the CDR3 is TGTGCCAGCGGACGCAATGAGCAGTTCTTC. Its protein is CASGRNEQFF.

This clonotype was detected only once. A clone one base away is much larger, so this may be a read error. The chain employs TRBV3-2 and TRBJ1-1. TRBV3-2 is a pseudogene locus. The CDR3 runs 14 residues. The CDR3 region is CTSSQGELGTEAFF. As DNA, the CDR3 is TGTACCAGCAGCCAAGGTGAGTTGGGGACTGAAGCTTTCTTT.

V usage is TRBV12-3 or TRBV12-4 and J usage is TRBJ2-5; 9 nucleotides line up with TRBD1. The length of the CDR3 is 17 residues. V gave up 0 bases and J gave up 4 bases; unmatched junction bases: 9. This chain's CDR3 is CASSLASLGQGGETQYF. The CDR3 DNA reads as TGTGCCAGCAGTTTAGCGTCTTTGGGACAGGGAGGAGAGACCCAGTACTTC.

The CDR3 DNA follows: TGCGCCAGCAGTGATGGTAGCGGGTATTACAATGAGCAGTTCTTC. It is translated as CASSDGSGYYNEQFF. The J gene is TRBJ2-1, the V gene TRBV10-1; 7 nucleotides match TRBD2. There are 15 residues in the CDR3. Germline trimming cut 3 bases from V and 4 bases from J; bases unmatched to any gene: 6. CDR1 and CDR2 from the germline V gene are WNHNN and SYGVQD (reference sequence).

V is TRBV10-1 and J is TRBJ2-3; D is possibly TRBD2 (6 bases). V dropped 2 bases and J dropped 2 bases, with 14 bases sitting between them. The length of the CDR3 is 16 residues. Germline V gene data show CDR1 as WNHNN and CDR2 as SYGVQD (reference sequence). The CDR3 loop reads CASSEPRRAATDTQYF. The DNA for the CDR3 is TGCGCCAGCAGTGAGCCTAGGAGGGCAGCCACAGATACGCAGTATTTT.

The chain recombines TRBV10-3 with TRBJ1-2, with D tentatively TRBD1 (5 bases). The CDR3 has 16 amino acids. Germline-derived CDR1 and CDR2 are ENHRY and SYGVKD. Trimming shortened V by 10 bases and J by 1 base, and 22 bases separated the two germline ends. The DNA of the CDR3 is TGTGCCACCATACCGGGATCGGGGGGAGTTAACTATGGCTACACCTTC. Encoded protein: CATIPGSGGVNYGYTF.

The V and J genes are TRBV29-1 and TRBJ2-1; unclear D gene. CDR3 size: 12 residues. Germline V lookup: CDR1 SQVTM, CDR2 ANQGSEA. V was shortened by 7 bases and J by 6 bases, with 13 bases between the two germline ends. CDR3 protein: CSADIKVNEQFF. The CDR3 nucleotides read TGCAGCGCGGATATAAAAGTCAATGAGCAGTTCTTC.

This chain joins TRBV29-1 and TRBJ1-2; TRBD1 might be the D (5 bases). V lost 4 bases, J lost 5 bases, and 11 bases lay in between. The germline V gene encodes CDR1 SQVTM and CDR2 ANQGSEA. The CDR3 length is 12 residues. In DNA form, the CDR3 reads TGCAGCGTTGTCCAGGGAGGTTATGGCTACACCTTC. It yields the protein CSVVQGGYGYTF.

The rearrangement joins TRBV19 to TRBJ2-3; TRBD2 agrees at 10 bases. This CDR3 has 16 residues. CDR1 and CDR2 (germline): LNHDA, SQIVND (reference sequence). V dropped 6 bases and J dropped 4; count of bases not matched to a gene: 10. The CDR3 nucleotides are TGTGCCAGTAGCCCTCAGCGGGGGGGCCTTGCAGATACGCAGTATTTT. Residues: CASSPQRGGLADTQYF.

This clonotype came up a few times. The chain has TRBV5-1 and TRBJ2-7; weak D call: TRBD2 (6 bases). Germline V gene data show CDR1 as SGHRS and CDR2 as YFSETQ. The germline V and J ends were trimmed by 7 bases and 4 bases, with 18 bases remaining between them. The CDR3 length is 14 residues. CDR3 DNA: TGCGCCAGCGGCTACGGGGGATCCGGGTACGAGCAGTACTTC. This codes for CASGYGGSGYEQYF.

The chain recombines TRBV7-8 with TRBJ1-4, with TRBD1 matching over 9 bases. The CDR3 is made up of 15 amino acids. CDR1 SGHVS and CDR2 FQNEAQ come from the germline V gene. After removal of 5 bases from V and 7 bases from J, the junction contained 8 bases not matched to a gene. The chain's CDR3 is CASSHWDRVVEKLFF. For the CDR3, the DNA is TGTGCCAGCAGCCACTGGGACAGGGTGGTTGAAAAACTGTTTTTT.

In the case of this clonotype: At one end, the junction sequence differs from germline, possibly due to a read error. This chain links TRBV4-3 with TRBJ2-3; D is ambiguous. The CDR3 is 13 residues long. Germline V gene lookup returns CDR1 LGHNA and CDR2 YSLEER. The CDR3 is CAGSQDLGDTQYF. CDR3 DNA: TGCGCCGGCAGCCAAGATCTGGGCGATACGCAGTATTTT.